The 2 T cell receptor beta chains in this list originate from one sample, sequenced in a study of early T cells in non-severe SARS-CoV-2 infection. TCRdb re-derived calls from the 5' RACE reads in MiXCR, one entry per CDR3 protein. The sample yields under 85,000 distinct CDR3 sequences, around 10% seen once. The sample consisted of whole blood. All receptors come from an adult who was a healthcare worker with PCR-confirmed SARS-CoV-2 infection or an uninfected control (not recorded which).

This clonotype occurred many times. The rearrangement links TRBV19 to TRBJ2-2; D is possibly TRBD2 (5 bases). From germline, CDR1 is LNHDA and CDR2 SQIVND (reference sequence). V was clipped by 5 bases and J by 7 bases, with 14 bases between them. This CDR3 is 14 amino acids long. CDR3 DNA sequence: TGTGCCAGTAGTGGAGGACGGGTCGGCGGGGAGCTGTTTTTT. Its protein is CASSGGRVGGELFF.

This clonotype was observed many times. The CDR3 DNA reads as TGTGCCAGCAGCTCCCGGACTAGCGGGATCACAGATACGCAGTATTTT. Its protein product is CASSSRTSGITDTQYF. V usage is TRBV7-3 and J usage is TRBJ2-3; 12 positions agree with TRBD2. The germline V gene has CDR1 SGHTA and CDR2 FQGTGA. The ends lost 4 bases at V and 2 bases at J; junction bases unmatched: 4. This CDR3 has 16 amino acids.